The 8 T cell receptor beta chains reported below all come from one sample, sequenced in a study of monozygotic twins with inflammatory bowel disease. TCRdb reprocessed the 5' RACE reads, keeping one entry per CDR3 protein, no DNA. The table for this sample gives roughly 320,000 distinct CDR3 sequences. Sequencing was performed on blood. The origin of the receptors is a human donor with ulcerative colitis or Crohn's disease, or a healthy co-twin of an affected twin (not recorded which).

V and J are TRBV12-3 or TRBV12-4 and TRBJ2-3; TCRdb indicates TRBD1, and absent DNA this call remains unverified. CDR3 length: 13 amino acids. The CDR3 sequence: CASSPLAYGTQYF.

V and J are TRBV6-1 and TRBJ1-6. CDR1 is MNHNS, CDR2 SASEGT, per germline. The length of the CDR3 is 14 residues. CDR3 protein: CASRAGGFFSPLHF.

The chain recombines TRBV12-3 or TRBV12-4 with TRBJ2-3; TCRdb gives TRBD1 as the D gene, but with no DNA this cannot be confirmed. The CDR3 runs to 15 residues. The CDR3 sequence: CASSLGGPSTDTQYF.

The chain joins TRBV4-3 to TRBJ1-2; the TCRdb D gene call, TRBD1, has no DNA to confirm it. The CDR3 has 14 amino acids. CDR1 and CDR2 from the germline V gene are LGHNA and YSLEER. CDR3 amino acids: CASSPPGQGLGYTF.

The chain links TRBV5-4 to TRBJ2-7. There are 13 residues in the CDR3. Germline assignment: CDR1 SGHNT and CDR2 YYREEE (reference sequence). The CDR3 spells CASSSWTFYEQYF.

This chain uses TRBV12-3 or TRBV12-4 with TRBJ2-2; the D call from TCRdb, TRBD1, cannot be confirmed without DNA. CDR3 length equals 13 residues. CDR3 sequence: CASSRENTGELFF.

J is TRBJ1-2 and V is TRBV27. Germline lookup yields CDR1 MNHEY and CDR2 SMNVEV (reference sequence). The CDR3 has 13 residues. CDR3 residues: CASSPSPRYGYTF.

This rearrangement joins TRBV19 to TRBJ2-7. The V gene's germline CDR1 is LNHDA and CDR2 SQIVND (reference sequence). The CDR3 loop spans 12 amino acids. The CDR3 here is CASIYRSYEQYF.